This TCR beta chain was captured in a study of blood T cell repertoires in COVID-19. Study summary: Material from acute and convalescent COVID-19 was sourced from the United States, Italy and Spain.

TCRdb's copy holds only in-frame clones and misses some; the assay was immunoSEQ multiplex PCR. The sample comprises more than 110,000 clones, nearly 85% of which are singletons, and approximately 40% rests with the top ten. This receptor was identified in a human donor in a cohort sampled during active COVID-19. Material: peripheral blood.

The CDR3 sequence: CASSPTGVYGYTF. Written as DNA, the CDR3 is TGTGCCAGCAGTCCGACAGGGGTCTATGGCTACACCTTC. This rearrangement joins TRBV27 to TRBJ1-2; 8 bases are a match to TRBD1. CDR1 is MNHEY and CDR2 is SMNVEV in the germline V gene (reference sequence). The CDR3 extends over 13 amino acids. Trimming cost V 5 bases and J 4 bases; bases outside gene matches: 3.